These 19 T cell receptor beta chains share one sample of origin, sequenced in a study of blood T cell repertoires in COVID-19. Clones were read by immunoSEQ multiplex PCR, and TCRdb kept only the in-frame ones, dropping some. The repertoire holds 260,000 or so clones, with 83% as singletons. Source material: PBMCs or T cells enriched from blood (not recorded which). The source of these receptors is a woman in her 40s who had been exposed to COVID-19.

The table lists this clone with many counts. The V and J genes are TRBV13 and TRBJ1-6, with D possibly being TRBD1 (6 bases). With 6 bases removed from V and 5 bases from J, the gap between germline ends came to 11 bases. The CDR3 has 14 amino acids. The germline gives CDR1 PRHDT, CDR2 FYEKMQ (reference sequence). Written as DNA, the CDR3 is TGTGCCAGCAGACCCAGGGGCAATAATTCACCCCTCCACTTT. Translated: CASRPRGNNSPLHF.

The chain joins TRBV3-1 (or the pseudogene TRBV3-2) to TRBJ1-2, with D uncertain. This CDR3 spans 14 amino acids. Germline V gene sequence: CDR1 LGHDT, CDR2 YNNKEL (reference sequence). V gave up 4 bases and J gave up 9 bases, with 18 bases separating them. The CDR3 coding sequence is TGTGCCAGCAGCCCGAAAAGGGAGGGAATGCGCTACACCTTC. It translates to CASSPKREGMRYTF.

The gene calls are TRBV9 and TRBJ1-4, with D maybe TRBD1 (6 bases). Germline values: CDR1 SGDLS, CDR2 YYNGEE. The CDR3 consists of 14 residues. The V end lost 1 base, the J end lost 8 bases, and 12 bases lay between the germline ends. This CDR3 reads CASSVSGVGEKLFF. The CDR3 bases are TGTGCCAGCAGCGTATCAGGGGTTGGGGAAAAACTGTTTTTT.

V gene TRBV19 combines with J gene TRBJ2-1, with a weak D call TRBD1 (6 bases). The length of the CDR3 is 13 residues. The germline CDR1 and CDR2 sequences are LNHDA and SQIVND (reference sequence). The V end lost 6 bases, the J end lost 8 bases, and 14 bases lay between the germline ends. The CDR3 nucleotides read TGTGCCAGTAGGTTAACAGGGTCGGATGAGCAGTTCTTC. It codes for CASRLTGSDEQFF. The full variable domain, in which reference TRBV19 and TRBJ2-1 provide the parts outside the CDR3, is DGGITQSPKYLFRKEGQNVTLSCEQNLNHDAMYWYRQDPGQGLRLIYYSQIVNDFQKGDIAEGYSVSREKKESFPLTVTSAQKNPTAFYLCASRLTGSDEQFFGPGTRLTVL.

V usage is TRBV11-2 and J usage is TRBJ1-1; no clear D gene. Per the germline V gene, CDR1 is SGHAT and CDR2 is FQNNGV. The ends were cut back, 5 bases at V and 8 bases at J, with 15 bases in the middle. The CDR3 covers 13 residues. The CDR3 loop is CASSPPRRREAFF. The DNA of the CDR3 is TGTGCCAGCAGCCCCCCACGTCGGCGGGAAGCTTTCTTT.

The V and J genes are TRBV19 and TRBJ1-1; D unresolved. The ends were cut back, 9 bases at V and 1 base at J, with 12 bases in the middle. Germline CDR1 and CDR2: LNHDA and SQIVND (reference sequence). The CDR3 is made up of 13 amino acids. CDR3 region: CASGARGNTEAFF. DNA of the CDR3: TGTGCCAGCGGAGCCCGGGGGAACACTGAAGCTTTCTTT.

The rearrangement uses TRBV9 and TRBJ2-2; D is perhaps TRBD2 (5 bases). Between the trimmed V and J ends, which lost 2 bases and 2 bases, there was a span of 13 bases. The CDR3 extends over 16 amino acids. Germline assignment: CDR1 SGDLS and CDR2 YYNGEE. CDR3 loop: CASSVSGSANTGELFF. The CDR3 DNA sequence: TGTGCCAGCAGCGTTTCGGGTAGCGCAAACACCGGGGAGCTGTTTTTT.

This rearrangement joins TRBV19 to TRBJ1-6; perhaps TRBD1 as D (6 bases). Germline V lookup: CDR1 LNHDA, CDR2 SQIVND (reference sequence). There are 15 residues in the CDR3. The V and J ends lost 9 bases and 1 base respectively, with 13 bases between them. The CDR3 DNA is TGTGCCAGCCGTGGGGGCCGGTCCTATAATTCACCCCTCCACTTT. Translation gives CASRGGRSYNSPLHF.

The genes are TRBV2 and TRBJ2-2; perhaps TRBD1 as D (6 bases). The germline V gene has CDR1 SNHLY and CDR2 FYNNEI. V lost 7 bases and J lost 1, with 10 bases in between. CDR3 length equals 14 residues. CDR3 in amino acids: CASKRTENTGELFF. The CDR3 DNA reads as TGTGCCAGCAAACGGACAGAGAACACCGGGGAGCTGTTTTTT.

CDR3 protein: CASSLVTSGGPSTDTQYF. The DNA of the CDR3 is TGCGCCAGCAGCTTGGTGACTAGCGGGGGGCCTAGCACAGATACGCAGTATTTT. The chain has TRBV5-1 and TRBJ2-3, with 13 bases identical to TRBD2. V gave up 0 bases and J gave up 0 bases; unmatched junction bases: 4. Germline lookup yields CDR1 SGHRS and CDR2 YFSETQ. This CDR3 is built from 18 residues.

V and J are TRBV11-2 and TRBJ2-3; no clear D. CDR3 size: 16 residues. Trimming stripped 4 bases from V and 1 base from J, with 15 bases between. Germline V lookup: CDR1 SGHAT, CDR2 FQNNGV. CDR3 amino acids: CASSSLLIPGTDTQYF. CDR3 coding DNA: TGTGCCAGCAGCTCGTTGCTAATACCTGGCACAGATACGCAGTATTTT.

J is TRBJ1-4 and V is TRBV7-9; D call uncertain. Per germline, CDR1 SEHNR and CDR2 FQNEAQ (reference sequence). The CDR3 covers 12 residues. The V gene lost 10 bases and the J gene lost 10 bases, with 16 bases spanning the gap. CDR3 residues: CATSTSGVKLFF. The CDR3 DNA sequence: TGTGCCACCTCTACGTCCGGGGTAAAACTGTTTTTT.

For the CDR3, the DNA is TGCGCCAGCAGCCAGGACCTTAGCGGGGGCGGTGCCGGGGAGCTGTTTTTT. Translating it yields CASSQDLSGGGAGELFF. This sequence joins TRBV4-3 and TRBJ2-2; 9 positions agree with TRBD2. The CDR3 totals 17 residues. CDR1 is LGHNA, CDR2 YSLEER, per germline. Unmatched junction bases numbered 11, after V lost 3 bases and J lost 6 bases.

The chain uses TRBV27 and TRBJ1-5; perhaps TRBD1 as D (5 bases). Germline V gene sequence: CDR1 MNHEY, CDR2 SMNVEV (reference sequence). The V gene lost 3 bases and the J gene lost 3 bases, with 9 bases spanning the gap. CDR3 length: 14 amino acids. The CDR3 here is CASSLGEVNQPQHF. DNA of the CDR3: TGTGCCAGCAGTTTGGGGGAGGTCAATCAGCCCCAGCATTTT.

This chain uses TRBV12-5 with TRBJ1-1; 9 positions match TRBD1. CDR3 length: 15 amino acids. V lost 5 bases, J lost 0 bases, and 4 bases stayed unmatched. Germline values: CDR1 LGHNT, CDR2 FRNRAP. The CDR3 loop reads CASGPQGAVNTEAFF. The DNA of the CDR3 is TGTGCTAGTGGTCCACAGGGGGCGGTGAACACTGAAGCTTTCTTT.

This clone was seen more than once but under ten times. V is TRBV5-6 and J is TRBJ1-1, with D unclear. The V gene's germline CDR1 is SGHDT and CDR2 YYEEEE. The CDR3 consists of 13 residues. V dropped 0 bases and J dropped 8 bases, with 11 bases sitting between them. In nucleotides, the CDR3 is TGTGCCAGCAGCTTGGCGGGGAGTTTCGAAGCTTTCTTT. This translates into CASSLAGSFEAFF.

The chain joins TRBV28 to TRBJ1-1; weak D call: TRBD1 (5 bases). This CDR3 region has 17 residues. The V and J ends lost 6 bases and 1 base respectively, with 21 bases between them. Germline CDR1 and CDR2: MDHEN and SYDVKM. The CDR3 here is CASRGPTAIPGNTEAFF. As DNA, the CDR3 is TGTGCCAGCAGGGGTCCGACAGCTATCCCGGGGAACACTGAAGCTTTCTTT.

V and J are TRBV12-2 and TRBJ2-1; no DNA check was done on the table's D call, TRBD2. TRBV12-2 is described as a pseudogene. The CDR3 is 18 residues long. This chain's CDR3 is CASRLATSGGTSYNEQFF. The CDR3 DNA sequence: TGTGCAAGTCGCTTAGCGACTAGCGGGGGGACCTCCTACAATGAGCAGTTCTTC.

This clone was seen only once. The chain joins TRBV18 to TRBJ2-2; 7 bases are shared with TRBD1. CDR1 and CDR2 (germline): KGHSH, LQKENI. The CDR3 is made up of 16 amino acids. Trimming at V came to 2 bases and at J to 1 base, leaving 4 bases not matched to a gene. The DNA for the CDR3 is TGTGCCAGCTCACCAACGACAGGGTTGAACACCGGGGAGCTGTTTTTT. This encodes CASSPTTGLNTGELFF. The full variable domain, rest sourced from reference TRBV18 and TRBJ2-2, is NAGVMQNPRHLVRRRGQEARLRCSPMKGHSHVYWYRQLPEEGLKFMVYLQKENIIDESGMPKERFSAEFPKEGPSILRIQQVVRGDSAAYFCASSPTTGLNTGELFFGEGSRLTVL.